The source of this T cell receptor beta chain is a study of T cells in Graves' hyperthyroidism and ophthalmopathy. Patients aged 18 to 65 with hyperthyroidism were newly diagnosed, with duration under 2 months. Study-wide results and limits: Most thyroid clonotypes with frequency above 0.001 were detected in blood. The model forecast ophthalmopathy, anticipating it by a median approximately 6.2 months before onset.

This clonotype has a count of ten or more. No antigen is known for it. The germline V gene has CDR1 SEHNR and CDR2 FQNEAQ (reference sequence). Trimming stripped 5 bases from V and 9 bases from J, with 11 bases between. The CDR3 runs to 12 residues. Regions amplified from RNA transcripts were the TCR beta CDR3 regions. The primer set for the first-round RT-PCR of the TCR CDR3 was HTBI. TCRdb independently ran MiXCR on the multiplex PCR reads; one entry per CDR3 protein. The sample has around 400,000 distinct CDR3 sequences; approximately 14% are singletons. The chain combines TRBV7-9 with TRBJ1-5; no clear D. The TCR comes from a woman younger than 30 with Graves' hyperthyroidism that later progressed to Graves' ophthalmopathy. The sequencing input was blood. The CDR3 nucleotides are TGTGCCAGCAGCCGTCCTGGGCGGCCCCAGCATTTT. Its protein product is CASSRPGRPQHF.